The 23 T cell receptor beta chains in this list originate from one sample, sequenced in a study of CD4+ T cells in melanoma. Data came from immunoSEQ multiplex PCR; TCRdb stores just in-frame clones and leaves some out. The sample consists of roughly 9,900 clones, roughly two thirds of them appearing once. The source material was cells from a culture (not recorded whether cultured in vitro). The source is a human donor with melanoma.

The chain uses TRBV6-5 and TRBJ2-1; 8 nucleotides align to TRBD2. This CDR3 has 15 amino acids. Unmatched junction bases numbered 7, after V lost 4 bases and J lost 5 bases. Germline V CDR1 and CDR2: MNHEY, SVGAGI. This CDR3 is CASSSRGAGDNEQFF. For the CDR3, the DNA is TGTGCCAGCAGTTCCCGGGGAGCGGGGGACAATGAGCAGTTCTTC.

The rearrangement uses TRBV4-2 and TRBJ2-1; D tentatively fits TRBD1 or TRBD2 (6 bases each). V dropped 3 bases and J dropped 0 bases, with 12 bases sitting between them. Germline V gene data show CDR1 as LGHNA and CDR2 as YNFKEQ. This CDR3 is built from 16 residues. As DNA, the CDR3 is TGTGCCAGCAGCCAGGGGGGCGGCAGCTCCTACAATGAGCAGTTCTTC. It codes for CASSQGGGSSYNEQFF.

This chain connects TRBV18 to TRBJ1-4; D ambiguous. Germline-derived CDR1 and CDR2 are KGHSH and LQKENI. The ends were cut back, 8 bases at V and 4 bases at J, with 17 bases in the middle. This CDR3 has 15 residues. CDR3 DNA: TGTGCCAGCGCGAACGGGTTGGGCTTTAATGAAAAACTGTTTTTT. It translates to CASANGLGFNEKLFF.

The chain carries TRBV6-1 and TRBJ2-1; D possibly corresponds to TRBD1 (5 bases). The germline gives CDR1 MNHNS, CDR2 SASEGT. Trimming removed 7 bases at V and 8 bases at J, with 21 bases between. CDR3 size: 15 residues. The CDR3 sequence is CASKRGLLGEDEQFF. CDR3 nucleotides: TGTGCCAGCAAAAGGGGCCTACTTGGCGAGGATGAGCAGTTCTTC.

The chain links TRBV30 to TRBJ2-3; D assignment may be TRBD1 or TRBD2 (6 bases each). The ends were cut back, 5 bases at V and 11 bases at J, with 17 bases in the middle. The CDR3 spans 12 residues. The germline CDR1 and CDR2 sequences are GTSNPN and SVGIG (reference sequence). The CDR3 nucleotides read TGTGCCTGGGGGGACGGGGGCGGTGGGCAGTATTTT. Protein: CAWGDGGGGQYF.

The J gene is TRBJ2-5, the V gene TRBV6-1, with 7 bases identical to TRBD2. Germline trimming cut 4 bases from V and 2 bases from J; bases unmatched to any gene: 19. CDR1 is MNHNS, CDR2 SASEGT, per germline. This CDR3 is built from 19 residues. The CDR3 region is CASSVLLSSGIGGQETQYF. The CDR3 region has the DNA TGTGCCAGCAGTGTCCTTCTATCCAGCGGGATTGGGGGACAAGAGACCCAGTACTTC.

This chain uses TRBV5-4 with TRBJ1-1; D not resolved. Trimming took off 4 bases at V and 4 bases at J, with 14 bases between the two ends. CDR3 size: 14 residues. Germline V gives CDR1 SGHNT, CDR2 YYREEE (reference sequence). CDR3 in amino acids: CASSIARVGTEAFF. The CDR3 DNA follows: TGTGCCAGCAGCATCGCTAGGGTAGGCACTGAAGCTTTCTTT.

This clone was counted a few times. The rearrangement uses TRBV2 and TRBJ2-5; D uncertain. The V gene lost 0 bases and the J gene lost 0 bases, with 5 bases spanning the gap. From germline, CDR1 is SNHLY and CDR2 FYNNEI. The CDR3 covers 14 residues. CDR3 in amino acids: CASSEASDQETQYF. CDR3 coding DNA: TGTGCCAGCAGTGAAGCGTCAGACCAAGAGACCCAGTACTTC.

There are a few counts of this clone. J is TRBJ1-3 and V is TRBV5-1; 8 bases map to TRBD1. Germline V gene sequence: CDR1 SGHRS, CDR2 YFSETQ. This CDR3 comprises 14 residues. The J segment lost 2 bases and the V segment lost 5 bases, leaving 3 bases of the junction unmatched. CDR3 in amino acids: CASRTGDAGNTIYF. The CDR3, as DNA: TGCGCCAGCAGGACAGGGGACGCTGGAAACACCATATATTTT.

The chain combines TRBV4-1 with TRBJ1-1, with D tentatively TRBD1 (6 bases). With 2 bases removed from V and 0 bases from J, the gap between germline ends came to 10 bases. This CDR3 is built from 15 residues. From germline, CDR1 is MGHRA and CDR2 YSYEKL. The CDR3 sequence: CASSQPQGLNTEAFF. The DNA for the CDR3 is TGCGCCAGCAGCCAACCACAGGGCCTGAACACTGAAGCTTTCTTT.

This clone is medium-sized (0.01 to 0.1%) by share. V usage is TRBV14 and J usage is TRBJ2-7; D perhaps matches TRBD2 (6 bases). The CDR3 covers 14 residues. Per germline, CDR1 SGHDN and CDR2 FVKESK. V was pared by 3 bases and J by 0 bases, with 9 bases between. CDR3 DNA: TGTGCCAGCAGCCAGTACGGGGGCTCCTACGAGCAGTACTTC. This sequence encodes CASSQYGGSYEQYF.

The rearrangement links TRBV5-1 to TRBJ2-3; D is perhaps TRBD1 (5 bases). CDR1 SGHRS and CDR2 YFSETQ come from the germline V gene. V lost 2 bases to trimming and J lost 6 bases, with 10 bases between them. The CDR3 totals 13 residues. The DNA for the CDR3 is TGCGCCAGCAGCTTAGGACACACCGATACGCAGTATTTT. Protein product: CASSLGHTDTQYF.

The V call is TRBV2, the J call TRBJ2-3, with D hard to call. Germline V gives CDR1 SNHLY, CDR2 FYNNEI. Trimming shortened V by 6 bases and J by 2 bases, and 15 bases separated the two germline ends. The CDR3 runs 15 residues. In DNA, the CDR3 is TGTGCCAGCAGGGGATCCGATCAGTACACAGATACGCAGTATTTT. Translating gives CASRGSDQYTDTQYF.

The chain recombines TRBV6-6 with TRBJ1-1; tentatively, D is TRBD1 (5 bases). Germline loops: CDR1 MNHNY, CDR2 SVGAGI (reference sequence). CDR3 length equals 13 residues. Trimming removed 0 bases from V and 5 bases from J, with 7 bases in between. The CDR3 spells CASSYSPGTEAFF. Written as DNA, the CDR3 is TGTGCCAGCAGTTACTCGCCAGGGACTGAAGCTTTCTTT.

V and J are TRBV19 and TRBJ2-1; possibly TRBD2 for D (6 bases). V dropped 5 bases and J dropped 0 bases, with 17 bases sitting between them. This CDR3 has 17 amino acids. Germline V gene lookup returns CDR1 LNHDA and CDR2 SQIVND (reference sequence). CDR3 nucleotides: TGTGCCAGTAGTGTCCGACCTCTAGCGAACTCCTACAATGAGCAGTTCTTC. It codes for CASSVRPLANSYNEQFF.

The rearrangement uses TRBV7-8 and TRBJ2-3; possibly TRBD1 or TRBD2 for D (5 bases each). Germline CDR1 reads SGHVS; CDR2 reads FQNEAQ. Between the trimmed V and J ends, which lost 5 bases and 3 bases, there was a span of 18 bases. CDR3 length: 16 amino acids. The CDR3 DNA sequence: TGTGCCAGCAGCCCGGGGACGGTCAGGTCAACAGATACGCAGTATTTT. It codes for CASSPGTVRSTDTQYF. The complete variable domain, with remaining parts taken from reference TRBV7-8 and TRBJ2-3, reads GAGVSQSPRYKVAKRGQDVALRCDPISGHVSLFWYQQALGQGPEFLTYFQNEAQLDKSGLPSDRFFAERPEGSVSTLKIQRTQQEDSAVYLCASSPGTVRSTDTQYFGPGTRLTVL.

This clone has more than one count but fewer than ten. V usage is TRBV28 and J usage is TRBJ1-2; D is unclear. Trimming cost V 2 bases and J 5 bases, with 6 bases left between them. The CDR3 is 12 residues long. The germline V gene encodes CDR1 MDHEN and CDR2 SYDVKM. CDR3: CASSLEGYGYTF. CDR3 nucleotide sequence: TGTGCCAGCAGTTTAGAGGGATATGGCTACACCTTC.

The rearrangement joins TRBV4-1 to TRBJ2-3; D gene unclear. From germline, CDR1 is MGHRA and CDR2 YSYEKL. Trimming stripped 5 bases from V and 4 bases from J, with 13 bases between. CDR3 length: 14 residues. For the CDR3, the DNA is TGCGCCAGCAGCGCAAACCCAAGGTCAGATACGCAGTATTTT. It translates to CASSANPRSDTQYF.

Sample share makes this clone large. The V gene is TRBV2, the J gene TRBJ1-1; 9 positions agree with TRBD1. V dropped 4 bases and J dropped 4; count of bases not matched to a gene: 7. CDR1 and CDR2 from the germline V gene are SNHLY and FYNNEI. The CDR3 spans 15 residues. The CDR3 bases are TGTGCCAGCAGTGCTGAGGGACAGGGCACCACTGAAGCTTTCTTT. Its protein product is CASSAEGQGTTEAFF. The variable domain in full, with the rest retrieved from reference TRBV2 and TRBJ1-1, is EPEVTQTPSHQVTQMGQEVILRCVPISNHLYFYWYRQILGQKVEFLVSFYNNEISEKSEIFDDQFSVERPDGSNFTLKIRSTKLEDSAMYFCASSAEGQGTTEAFFGQGTRLTVV.

This clone was seen a handful of times. The chain has TRBV6-1 and TRBJ1-2; 10 bases line up with TRBD1. Germline V gives CDR1 MNHNS, CDR2 SASEGT. The V gene end was trimmed by 8 bases and the J gene end by 2 bases; junction bases not matched to a gene: 8. This CDR3 spans 15 amino acids. In DNA form, the CDR3 reads TGTGCCAGCCGGAGACAGGGGGCTTTAAACTATGGCTACACCTTC. It codes for CASRRQGALNYGYTF.

A note on this clone: At the DNA level, this CDR3 is encoded by other sequences in the same sample as well. The genes are TRBV19 and TRBJ1-3, with D unresolved. Between the trimmed V and J ends, which lost 6 bases and 4 bases, there was a span of 10 bases. The CDR3 length is 13 residues. The germline CDR1 and CDR2 sequences are LNHDA and SQIVND (reference sequence). This CDR3 is CASSVGFGNTIYF. CDR3 sequence (DNA): TGTGCCAGTAGCGTCGGGTTCGGAAACACCATATATTTT.

This chain joins TRBV4-2 and TRBJ2-1; 8 bases line up with TRBD2. Per germline, CDR1 LGHNA and CDR2 YNFKEQ. Germline trimming cut 1 base from V and 3 bases from J; bases unmatched to any gene: 5. This CDR3 region has 16 residues. CDR3 loop: CASSQVGSGGYNEQFF. The CDR3, as DNA: TGTGCCAGCAGCCAAGTTGGAAGCGGGGGCTACAATGAGCAGTTCTTC.

The genes are TRBV27 and TRBJ1-6; maybe TRBD1 (6 bases). Trimming pared 3 bases from V and 8 bases from J, leaving 11 bases between. CDR1 is MNHEY and CDR2 is SMNVEV in the germline V gene (reference sequence). The CDR3 extends over 14 amino acids. CDR3 in amino acids: CASSFYRDHSPLHF. CDR3 coding DNA: TGTGCCAGCAGTTTTTACAGGGATCATTCACCCCTCCACTTT.